Below, 9 T cell receptor beta chains from the same sample are listed, as sequenced in a study of post-analysis software for immune sequencing data. Which antigens these TCRs recognize remains unknown. cDNA libraries of TCR beta carried unique molecular identifiers. Each CDR3 protein gets one entry after TCRdb re-called the PCR reads with MiXCR. Of hundreds of thousands of distinct CDR3 sequences in the sample, 39% were seen once. The study's findings and limits: TRBV5-6, TRBV5-1 and TRBV20-1 were among roughly 5 TRBV segments more frequent in patients than controls.

The sequenced sample was blood. The origin of the receptors is a girl aged 2 to 9 with multiple sclerosis.

The chain is built from TRBV5-5 and TRBJ1-6; D is undetermined. CDR1 and CDR2 from the germline V gene are SGHKS and YYEKEE (reference sequence). The CDR3 loop spans 16 amino acids. The ends were cut back, 0 bases at V and 2 bases at J, with 9 bases in the middle. CDR3 nucleotides: TGTGCCAGCAGCTTGGTAGGAGGGACCTATAATTCACCCCTCCACTTT. Residues: CASSLVGGTYNSPLHF.

This chain uses TRBV6-2 or TRBV6-3 with TRBJ2-1, with a possible D match to TRBD2 (6 bases). CDR3 length: 14 residues. Germline V lookup: CDR1 MNHEY, CDR2 SVGEGT. V lost 7 bases and J 0 bases, leaving 10 bases between the germline ends. The CDR3 nucleotides read TGTGCCAGCACCGGAGGGAGCTCCTACAATGAGCAGTTCTTC. Translating it yields CASTGGSSYNEQFF.

This chain links TRBV2 with TRBJ2-2; 8 bases match TRBD1. Trimming removed 9 bases from V and 0 bases from J; junction bases left unmatched: 0. CDR1 and CDR2 (germline): SNHLY, FYNNEI. CDR3 length equals 13 residues. CDR3 region: CARGQANTGELFF. CDR3 bases: TGTGCCAGGGGACAGGCGAACACCGGGGAGCTGTTTTTT.

This clonotype was seen only once. The CDR3 sequence: CASSPGLGGEQYF. CDR3 DNA: TGTGCCAGCAGCCCCGGGCTTGGAGGCGAGCAGTACTTC. The V and J genes are TRBV28 and TRBJ2-7; TRBD2 might be the D (5 bases). Trimming removed 6 bases at V and 6 bases at J, with 15 bases between. Germline assignment: CDR1 MDHEN and CDR2 SYDVKM. This CDR3 spans 13 amino acids.

Written as DNA, the CDR3 is TGCGCCAGCAGTAGCTGGTCGGGCAGTATCCAAGAGACCCAGTACTTC. The encoded protein is CASSSWSGSIQETQYF. This chain joins TRBV5-1 and TRBJ2-7; D is ambiguous. The last part of the DNA fits TRBJ2-5 better; the J call may be wrong. The CDR3 extends over 16 amino acids. CDR1 is SGHRS, CDR2 YFSETQ, per germline.

The chain links TRBV7-9 to TRBJ1-5; 7 positions agree with TRBD1. The CDR3 loop spans 13 amino acids. Germline lookup yields CDR1 SEHNR and CDR2 FQNEAQ (reference sequence). The J segment lost 5 bases and the V segment lost 5 bases, leaving 3 bases of the junction unmatched. The CDR3 is CASSATGDQPQHF. For the CDR3, the DNA is TGTGCCAGCAGCGCCACAGGGGATCAGCCCCAGCATTTT.

The chain has TRBV9 and TRBJ2-7; 7 bases line up with TRBD1. V was clipped by 0 bases and J by 2 bases; unmatched bases: 8. The CDR3 has 16 residues. Germline-derived CDR1 and CDR2 are SGDLS and YYNGEE. CDR3 residues: CASSVGAGTEPYEQYF. The DNA of the CDR3 is TGTGCCAGCAGCGTAGGGGCAGGGACAGAACCCTACGAGCAGTACTTC.

The chain combines TRBV6-5 with TRBJ2-6; TRBD1 matches at 11 bases. V gave up 4 bases and J gave up 0 bases; unmatched junction bases: 5. The length of the CDR3 is 18 residues. Germline V lookup: CDR1 MNHEY, CDR2 SVGAGI. CDR3: CASSFNGQGASGANVLTF. Written as DNA, the CDR3 is TGTGCCAGCAGTTTCAATGGACAGGGGGCCTCTGGGGCCAACGTCCTGACTTTC.

The chain joins TRBV7-9 to TRBJ2-4; no firm D call. Near its end, the DNA agrees better with TRBJ2-7, so the J call may be wrong. Germline CDR1 is SEHNR and CDR2 is FQNEAQ (reference sequence). The CDR3 spans 12 residues. CDR3 loop: CASGSVGDEQYF. Here the CDR3 DNA reads TGTGCCAGCGGCTCCGTCGGCGACGAGCAGTACTTC.